These T cell receptor beta chains were read from a single sample in a study of blood T cell repertoires in COVID-19. Profiling relied on immunoSEQ multiplex PCR, and the TCRdb table lists in-frame clones only, not all of them. The table includes over 250,000 clones, about 82% detected once. Sequenced: peripheral blood. The receptors come from a man over 45 with active or convalescent COVID-19. Each CDR3 is given with its conserved first and last residue.

j_call | v_call | cdr3_aa
TRBJ2-1 | TRBV5-4 | CASSFGGGQRHNEQFF
TRBJ1-5 | TRBV19 | CASSTTGVGSQPQHF
TRBJ2-7 | TRBV6-1 | CASSLIRGSYEQYF
TRBJ1-4 | TRBV10-1 | CASPGGFRCDEKLFF
TRBJ2-3 | TRBV7-9 | CASKGLAGADTQYF
TRBJ2-1 | TRBV12-3/TRBV12-4 | CASVAGAGEQFF
TRBJ2-1 | TRBV3-1/TRBV3-2 | CASSHQGVREQFF
TRBJ2-7 | TRBV7-9 | CASSLAIGQGTVRAYEQYF
TRBJ2-1 | TRBV5-6 | CASSLRKGASYNEQFF
TRBJ2-7 | TRBV18 | CASSPSSYEQYF
TRBJ2-3 | TRBV10-3 | CAIRAGGTDTQYF
TRBJ1-1 | TRBV7-2 | CASSPSGLPHTEAFF
TRBJ1-1 | TRBV28 | CASSLGGRTEAFF
TRBJ1-1 | TRBV29-1 | CSVGPHPGGANTEAFF
TRBJ2-1 | TRBV9 | CASSARGGNEQFF
TRBJ2-3 | TRBV25-1 | CASSENRDRGTDTQYF
TRBJ1-2 | TRBV3-1/TRBV3-2 | CASSHLTDRVDGYTF
TRBJ1-1 | TRBV29-1 | CSVEVRENTEAFF
TRBJ1-2 | TRBV5-1 | CASTDAGWNGYTF
TRBJ2-5 | TRBV9 | CASSVGSGVIETQYF
TRBJ2-4 | TRBV30 | CAWSIGTGGKNIQYF
TRBJ2-1 | TRBV19 | CASSIWGGRYNEQFF
TRBJ1-1 | TRBV2 | CAARVSTGNTEAFF
TRBJ2-5 | TRBV10-3 | CAISESEETQYF
TRBJ1-2 | TRBV10-3 | CAISGNGTGHGYTF
TRBJ2-1 | TRBV12-5 | CASRRAGDEQFF
TRBJ2-7 | TRBV7-9 | CASSLGASGNYEQYF
TRBJ1-1 | TRBV10-3 | CAISDPRTLGAEAFF
TRBJ2-3 | TRBV4-1 | CASSQVPLLADTQYF
TRBJ2-1 | TRBV3-1/TRBV3-2 | CASKWASGRAHEQFF
TRBJ1-1 | TRBV30 | CAWSVGGSTEAFF
TRBJ2-1 | TRBV7-3 | CASSLTIDRLGDNEQFF
TRBJ2-7 | TRBV10-3 | CAISGTSGNYEQYF
TRBJ2-7 | TRBV9 | CASSAGGIPYEQYF
TRBJ1-5 | TRBV7-6 | CASSIGTGENQPQHF
TRBJ1-1 | TRBV19 | CASSLRGGTGNTGGTEAFF
TRBJ1-5 | TRBV18 | CASSPQEGAGSNQPQHF
TRBJ1-4 | TRBV7-9 | CASSAGTELFF
TRBJ2-3 | TRBV2 | CASRIPGADTQYF
TRBJ2-3 | TRBV7-6 | CASSLGTASTDTQYF
TRBJ1-6 | TRBV28 | CASSPPGHNSPLHF
TRBJ2-5 | TRBV19 | CASTHRGGQETQYF
TRBJ2-1 | TRBV7-2 | CASSTRGPTGSHTGQFF
TRBJ2-2 | TRBV7-3 | CASSLGASGGTGELFF
TRBJ1-1 | TRBV9 | CASSAGGSEAFF
TRBJ2-7 | TRBV11-3 | CASRSRSGCYEQYF
TRBJ2-5 | TRBV4-1 | CASSQVSTTKETQYF
TRBJ2-7 | TRBV28 | CASSFLDTVDEQYF
TRBJ1-1 | TRBV18 | CASSPGQSNTEAFF
TRBJ1-5 | TRBV18 | CASSPGRSDNQPQHF
TRBJ1-1 | TRBV2 | CASSELGPDTEAFF
TRBJ2-3 | TRBV18 | CASSPHPGQGTDTQYF
TRBJ2-4 | TRBV19 | CASSPGAGVVSIQYF